The clone carrying this TCR beta chain showed up many times. The antigen is unknown. This sample was included in a study of neurological immune-mediated disorders. Whole-study results and caveats: Across subjects, no CDR3 amino acid sequence appeared in expanded clones of more than one subject, a finding that suggested private repertoires in all groups.

5'RACE with 10-nucleotide random UMIs produced the cDNA. From 15-18 subjects, over 170 million TCR-beta sequences were obtained in each sequencing run. TCRdb recomputed calls from the 5' RACE reads with MiXCR, one row per CDR3 protein. The sample yields just under 45,000 distinct CDR3 sequences, roughly 21% seen once. Documented time point: technical triplicate 3. Preparation of the unsorted libraries drew on 2 million PBMCs stored at -80 C. CDR1 SEHNR and CDR2 FQNEAQ come from the germline V gene (reference sequence). The CDR3 is made up of 15 amino acids. Trimming removed 1 base at V and 5 bases at J, with 14 bases between.

This clonotype originated in a man in his 60s with HTLV-1-associated myelopathy (HAM/TSP). V and J are TRBV7-9 and TRBJ1-1; D unresolved. Sequencing was carried out using PBMCs. CDR3 protein: CASSLVAGAGTEAFF. The CDR3 coding sequence is TGTGCCAGCAGCTTAGTAGCGGGCGCGGGGACTGAAGCTTTCTTT.